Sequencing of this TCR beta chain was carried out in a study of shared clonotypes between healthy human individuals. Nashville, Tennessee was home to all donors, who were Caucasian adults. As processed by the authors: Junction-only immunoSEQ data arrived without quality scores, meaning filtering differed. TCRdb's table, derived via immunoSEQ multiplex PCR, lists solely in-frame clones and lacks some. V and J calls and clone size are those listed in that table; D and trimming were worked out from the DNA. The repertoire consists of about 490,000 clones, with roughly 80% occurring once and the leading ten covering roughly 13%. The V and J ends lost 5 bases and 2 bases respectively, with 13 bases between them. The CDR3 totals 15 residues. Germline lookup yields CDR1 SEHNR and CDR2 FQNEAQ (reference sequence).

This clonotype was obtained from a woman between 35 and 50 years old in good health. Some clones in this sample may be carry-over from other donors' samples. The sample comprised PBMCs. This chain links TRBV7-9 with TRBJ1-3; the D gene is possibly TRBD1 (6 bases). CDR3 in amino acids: CASSDVRGAGNTIYF. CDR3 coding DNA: TGTGCCAGCAGCGACGTTAGGGGGGCTGGAAACACCATATATTTT.